This T cell receptor (beta chain) was recovered during a study of shared clonotypes between healthy human individuals. Study results and limitations: Generation of non-shared clonotypes was less probable than generation of clonotypes shared by all four donors.

Turning to this clone: What it recognizes is unknown.

The run depth of the assay was deep. The protocol was immunoSEQ multiplex PCR, while the TCRdb copy is restricted to in-frame clones and leaves out a portion. The profile covers nearly 1,000,000 clones, with over 75% appearing a single time and around 1.5% taken by the ten largest. The CDR3 totals 14 residues. Germline V gives CDR1 ENHRY, CDR2 SYGVKD. The V and J ends lost 8 bases and 1 base respectively, with 13 bases between them. Source material: memory CD4+ T cells sorted from blood. Indicated subset: CD45RA-negative fraction. This chain uses TRBV10-3 with TRBJ2-3, with D perhaps TRBD1 (7 bases). The receptor was isolated from a man in his late teens or twenties in good health. This chain's CDR3 is CAIGGTAGTDTQYF. CDR3 nucleotides: TGTGCCATCGGGGGGACAGCGGGCACAGATACGCAGTATTTT.